Listed below are T cell receptor beta chains from one sample, sequenced in a study of CD8 T cells in ankylosing spondylitis. TCRdb recomputed calls from the 5' RACE reads with MiXCR, one row per CDR3 protein. The sample yields about 310,000 distinct CDR3 sequences, around 21% seen once. What was sequenced was blood, either unsorted or a sorted T cell fraction (not recorded which). The source of these receptors is a female donor with ankylosing spondylitis or in good health (not recorded which). Each CDR3 is given with its conserved first and last residue. The D gene is left open where the match is weak. Size values are once, few and many counts, or a class for expanded clones, and some rows have none.

J	V	size	D	DNA	CDR3
TRBJ2-3	TRBV18	few	-	TGTGCCAGCTGTGCGGCGACAGAAGCGAATACGCAGTATTTT	CASCAATEANTQYF
TRBJ2-2	TRBV7-6	-	-	TGTGCCAGCAGCCCTCCGGGACTTTCTAACACCGGGGAGCTGTTTTTT	CASSPPGLSNTGELFF
TRBJ2-5	TRBV7-2	-	-	TGTGCCAGCAGTTCGGTAGTCCAAGAGACCCAGTACTTC	CASSSVVQETQYF
TRBJ1-5	TRBV2	many	-	TGTGCCAGCAGCGTGGACAATCAGCCCCAGCATTTT	CASSVDNQPQHF
TRBJ2-7	TRBV24-1	-	TRBD1	TGTGCCACCGGGACAGAAGGCGAGCAGTACTTC	CATGTEGEQYF
TRBJ2-3	TRBV6-2/TRBV6-3	-	-	TGTGCCAGCACCGGAGTGGACACAGATACGCAGTATTTT	CASTGVDTDTQYF
TRBJ1-6	TRBV12-3/TRBV12-4	-	-	TGTGCCAGCAGTTTCAGTGGGGGGGTAAATTCACCCCTCCACTTT	CASSFSGGVNSPLHF
TRBJ1-2	TRBV29-1	many	-	TGCAGCGTTGAACGGGCAAACTATGGCTACACCTTC	CSVERANYGYTF
TRBJ2-7	TRBV7-3	few	-	TGTGCCAGCAGCCTACAGGTACAGCAGTACTTC	CASSLQVQQYF
TRBJ1-1	TRBV7-3	-	-	TGTGCCAGCAGCTTAACGCGCTGGGACACTGAAGCTTTCTTT	CASSLTRWDTEAFF
TRBJ2-7	TRBV19	few	-	TGTGCCAGTAGTCCCGGACGGCGTTACGAGCAGTACTTC	CASSPGRRYEQYF
TRBJ2-7	TRBV29-1	-	-	TGCAGCGTTACGGACCCCTACGAGCAGTACTTC	CSVTDPYEQYF
TRBJ2-3	TRBV12-3/TRBV12-4	-	-	TGTGCCAGCACCCTCGGGCGGCCTAGCACAGATACGCAGTATTTT	CASTLGRPSTDTQYF
TRBJ2-1	TRBV4-2	-	-	TGTGCCAGCAGCCAAGATCATACCCAGAGTGAGCAGTTCTTC	CASSQDHTQSEQFF
TRBJ2-2	TRBV12-3/TRBV12-4	few	TRBD2	TGTGCCAGCAACCCGGGACTAGCGTACACCGGGGAGCTGTTTTTT	CASNPGLAYTGELFF
TRBJ2-5	TRBV7-2	-	-	TGTGCCAGCAGTTCGCTGAGGGCTGGGGAGACCCAGTACTTC	CASSSLRAGETQYF
TRBJ2-5	TRBV5-1	-	TRBD2	TGCGCCAGCAGCTCCGGACTAGCGGGAGAGGGCGAGACCCAGTACTTC	CASSSGLAGEGETQYF
TRBJ2-1	TRBV12-3/TRBV12-4	-	TRBD2	TGTGCCAGCAGGCTAGCGGGGCACTCCTACAATGAGCAGTTCTTC	CASRLAGHSYNEQFF
TRBJ2-1	TRBV29-1	many	TRBD2	TGCAGCGGAGCCCTTCGACTAGCGGGAGGGCGTGAGCAGTTCTTC	CSGALRLAGGREQFF
TRBJ2-2	TRBV21-1	-	-	TGTGCCAGCCCCCCAGGGGAGCTGTTTTTT	CASPPGELFF
TRBJ2-5	TRBV24-1	-	-	TGTGCCACCCGAGGCCCGGGTAACCAAGAGACCCAGTACTTC	CATRGPGNQETQYF
TRBJ2-7	TRBV6-2/TRBV6-3	-	TRBD2	TGTGCCAGCAGGGGCGGGAGTTTGTACGAGCAGTACTTC	CASRGGSLYEQYF
TRBJ2-5	TRBV5-6	few	-	TGTGCCAGCAGCTTCCTGGAGACCCAGTACTTC	CASSFLETQYF
TRBJ2-2	TRBV7-6	-	-	TGTGCCAGCGGGTCGGCAGTTCGACCGAACACCGGGGAGCTGTTTTTT	CASGSAVRPNTGELFF
TRBJ2-2	TRBV12-3/TRBV12-4	few	TRBD1	TGTGCCAGCAGTCTTGGACAGGGGGCCGGGGAGCTGTTTTTT	CASSLGQGAGELFF
TRBJ2-6	TRBV6-5	-	-	TGTGCCAGCAGTTACAGAACCCCTGGGGCCAACGTCCTGACTTTC	CASSYRTPGANVLTF
TRBJ2-5	TRBV3-1	many	TRBD2	TGTGCCAGCAGCCAAGGGTCCGCGGGAGAGCAGGAGACCCAGTACTTC	CASSQGSAGEQETQYF
TRBJ2-1	TRBV3-1	-	-	TGTGCCAGCACCGCATACCGAGACGGCGAGGACAATGAGCAGTTCTTC	CASTAYRDGEDNEQFF
TRBJ2-7	TRBV13	few	TRBD2	TGTGCCAGCAGCTTGGGTGCGGGACTAGCGGGAGGGGAGCAGTACTTC	CASSLGAGLAGGEQYF
TRBJ2-1	TRBV12-3/TRBV12-4	few	-	TGTGCCAGCAGTCCGGCCGGCAGGTTTAAGAATGAGCAGTTCTTC	CASSPAGRFKNEQFF
TRBJ1-1	TRBV29-1	-	-	TGCAGCGTTGAACAGGGAGGGGGTACTGAAGCTTTCTTT	CSVEQGGGTEAFF
TRBJ2-2	TRBV4-2	-	TRBD1	TGTGCCAGCAGCCCAGACAGGGGGCACACCGGGGAGCTGTTTTTT	CASSPDRGHTGELFF
TRBJ2-7	TRBV18	-	-	TGTGCCAGCTCACAACAAGAGGACGAGCAGTACTTC	CASSQQEDEQYF
TRBJ1-5	TRBV6-5	many	-	TGTGCCAGCAGTTACTCGAGAAGGGGCGCGGATCAGCCCCAGCATTTT	CASSYSRRGADQPQHF
TRBJ1-2	TRBV4-2	-	TRBD1	TGTGCCAGCAGCCAAGGGGGGACAGACACCGATGGCTACACCTTC	CASSQGGTDTDGYTF
TRBJ2-7	TRBV5-1	-	TRBD1	TGCGCCAGCAGCCAAGTTACAGGGGGAGGATCCTACGAGCAGTACTTC	CASSQVTGGGSYEQYF
TRBJ2-7	TRBV7-3	few	TRBD2	TGTGCCAGCAGCTTAATGGGACTAGCGGGAGCCGAGCAGTACTTC	CASSLMGLAGAEQYF
TRBJ2-1	TRBV7-9	-	-	TGTGCCAGCAGCTCCCTGAGGGAGCAGTTCTTC	CASSSLREQFF
TRBJ2-7	TRBV7-2	-	-	TGTGCCAGCACCATTGACGGGGCCACCTACGAGCAGTACTTC	CASTIDGATYEQYF
TRBJ2-1	TRBV20-1	many	-	TGCAGTGCTAGAGATTCGAGAAACAATGAGCAGTTCTTC	CSARDSRNNEQFF
TRBJ2-3	TRBV28	-	TRBD2	TGTGCCAGCTTACCGGGACTAGCGACCGATACGCAGTATTTT	CASLPGLATDTQYF
TRBJ1-4	TRBV30	-	-	TGTGCCTGGAGTCCCAGGGACGAAAAACTGTTTTTT	CAWSPRDEKLFF
TRBJ2-4	TRBV6-2/TRBV6-3	-	-	TGTGCCAGCAGTTTCGCAAAAAACATTCAGTACTTC	CASSFAKNIQYF
TRBJ2-7	TRBV20-1	-	TRBD2	TGCAGTGCTAGATCACTAGCGGCCTTCTCCTACGAGCAGTACTTC	CSARSLAAFSYEQYF
TRBJ1-6	TRBV12-3/TRBV12-4	many	-	TGTGCCAGCAGGCGGACAGACGGTAATTCACCCCTCCACTTT	CASRRTDGNSPLHF
TRBJ2-2	TRBV12-3/TRBV12-4	many	-	TGTGCCAGCAGCTTGGGGCGTGACACCGGGGAGCTGTTTTTT	CASSLGRDTGELFF
TRBJ2-1	TRBV29-1	few	TRBD2	TGCAGCGTTGAATCGGTAGCGGGAGCAGGTGAGCAGTTCTTC	CSVESVAGAGEQFF
TRBJ2-1	TRBV20-1	-	TRBD2	TGCAGTGCTCCCTTAGCGGGAGAATTCTACAATGAGCAGTTCTTC	CSAPLAGEFYNEQFF
TRBJ2-1	TRBV23-1	-	TRBD1	TGCGCCGTGTCGCCGAGGGGGCTTTTTTGCAATGAGCAGTTCTTC	CAVSPRGLFCNEQFF
TRBJ2-1	TRBV18	-	TRBD2	TGTGCCAGCTCAACACGGACTAGCGGGGATTACAATGAGCAGTTCTTC	CASSTRTSGDYNEQFF
TRBJ2-7	TRBV7-2	few	-	TGTGCCAGCAGCTTAGGAGTAACCGACTCCTACGAGCAGTACTTC	CASSLGVTDSYEQYF
TRBJ2-5	TRBV28	few	TRBD1	TGTGCCAGCACACCAGGGGGACAGGGGCTAGAGACCCAGTACTTC	CASTPGGQGLETQYF
TRBJ2-4	TRBV21-1	-	-	TGTGCCAGCAGCAAAGCGAATAGCGGACGTTATGGCGGAGCCAAAAACATTCAGTACTTC	CASSKANSGRYGGAKNIQYF
TRBJ2-6	TRBV4-3	-	TRBD1	TGCGCCAGCAGCCAAGACGGGACAGCGCACTCTGGGGCCAACGTCCTGACTTTC	CASSQDGTAHSGANVLTF
TRBJ2-7	TRBV30	few	TRBD2	TGTGCCTGGAGTAGGGGCAAGCGGGAGATCCACGAGCAGTACTTC	CAWSRGKREIHEQYF
TRBJ1-1	TRBV6-5	few	-	TGTGCCAGCAGTTGGTATAGCGGAGCGGAAGCTTTCTTT	CASSWYSGAEAFF
TRBJ1-4	TRBV5-1	few	-	TGCGCCAGCAGCTTGTTGGGGAGAAGAGATGAAAAACTGTTTTTT	CASSLLGRRDEKLFF